These 18 T cell receptor beta chains originate from one sample sequenced in a study of identical twins. TCRdb re-derived calls from the 5' RACE reads in MiXCR, one entry per CDR3 protein. The sample yields about 220,000 distinct CDR3 sequences, around 6.8% seen once. These same records also appear under a second study, on yellow fever vaccine responses in identical twins.

The sequenced material came from memory (CD45RO+) T cells sorted from blood. The receptors were sampled from a woman aged 18 to 35 in good health.

This chain uses TRBV10-3 with TRBJ2-6; 8 positions match TRBD2. The CDR3 contains 16 residues. V trimming: 7 bases; J trimming: 1 base; junction bases outside the gene matches: 6. Per germline, CDR1 ENHRY and CDR2 SYGVKD. The CDR3 loop reads CAINGGGPSGANVLTF. In nucleotides, the CDR3 is TGTGCCATCAACGGGGGGGGGCCTTCTGGGGCCAACGTCCTGACTTTC.

The genes are TRBV19 and TRBJ1-6; possibly TRBD1 for D (5 bases). Trimming shortened V by 6 bases and J by 7 bases, and 13 bases separated the two germline ends. Germline V gene data show CDR1 as LNHDA and CDR2 as SQIVND (reference sequence). The CDR3 extends over 14 amino acids. The CDR3 spells CASRSQGQNSPLHF. The CDR3 nucleotides read TGTGCCAGTAGATCGCAGGGTCAAAATTCACCCCTCCACTTT.

Only a few counts were recorded for this clonotype. The J gene is TRBJ2-1, the V gene TRBV5-1; the match to TRBD2 covers 11 bases. CDR1 and CDR2 (germline): SGHRS, YFSETQ. Trimming at V came to 3 bases and at J to 4 bases, leaving 6 bases not matched to a gene. CDR3 size: 16 residues. The CDR3 loop reads CASSSLAGGGYNEQFF. The CDR3, as DNA: TGCGCCAGCAGCTCCCTAGCGGGGGGAGGTTACAATGAGCAGTTCTTC. Variable domain in full (rest from reference TRBV5-1 and TRBJ2-1): KAGVTQTPRYLIKTRGQQVTLSCSPISGHRSVSWYQQTPGQGLQFLFEYFSETQRNKGNFPGRFSGRQFSNSRSEMNVSTLELGDSALYLCASSSLAGGGYNEQFFGPGTRLTVL.

This sequence joins TRBV5-6 and TRBJ2-5; the match to TRBD1 covers 9 bases. The germline CDR1 and CDR2 sequences are SGHDT and YYEEEE. The CDR3 runs 14 residues. V was pared by 5 bases and J by 9 bases, with 11 bases of the junction left unmatched. The CDR3 protein is CASSPGTGSSAQYF. In DNA form, the CDR3 reads TGTGCCAGCAGTCCCGGGACAGGGTCGTCGGCCCAGTACTTC. The full variable domain, its missing parts supplied by reference TRBV5-6 and TRBJ2-5, is DAGVTQSPTHLIKTRGQQVTLRCSPKSGHDTVSWYQQALGQGPQFIFQYYEEEERQRGNFPDRFSGHQFPNYSSELNVNALLLGDSALYLCASSPGTGSSAQYFGPGTRLLVL.

This clonotype was detected only a few times. This sequence joins TRBV18 and TRBJ1-1; possible D gene TRBD1, 5 bases. V lost 3 bases and J 5 bases, leaving 16 bases between the germline ends. Germline V gives CDR1 KGHSH, CDR2 LQKENI. There are 15 residues in the CDR3. For the CDR3, the DNA is TGTGCCAGCTCACCTGTAAAGGGGCGCGGGACTGAAGCTTTCTTT. Translating gives CASSPVKGRGTEAFF.

This clonotype appeared a few times. The rearrangement uses TRBV6-5 and TRBJ1-2; weak D call: TRBD1 (5 bases). Germline assignment: CDR1 MNHEY and CDR2 SVGAGI. Trimming removed 2 bases at V and 4 bases at J, with 17 bases between. The CDR3 is 16 amino acids. The CDR3 protein is CASSYGNPGLRYGYTF. DNA for the CDR3: TGTGCCAGCAGTTACGGGAACCCAGGGCTCCGCTATGGCTACACCTTC.

This clonotype was detected only a few times. The V call is TRBV9, the J call TRBJ2-5, with 12 bases matching TRBD2. The CDR3 covers 17 residues. The germline CDR1 and CDR2 sequences are SGDLS and YYNGEE. Unmatched junction bases numbered 5, after V lost 0 bases and J lost 2 bases. This CDR3 is CASSVAPLAGGQETQYF. In DNA form, the CDR3 reads TGTGCCAGCAGCGTAGCTCCCCTAGCGGGGGGGCAAGAGACCCAGTACTTC. Full variable domain (missing parts from reference TRBV9 and TRBJ2-5): DSGVTQTPKHLITATGQRVTLRCSPRSGDLSVYWYQQSLDQGLQFLIQYYNGEERAKGNILERFSAQQFPDLHSELNLSSLELGDSALYFCASSVAPLAGGQETQYFGPGTRLLVL.

The chain joins TRBV6-2 or TRBV6-3 to TRBJ2-1, with D possibly being TRBD1 or TRBD2 (5 bases each). Trimming removed 2 bases from V and 4 bases from J, with 12 bases in between. The CDR3 is made up of 15 amino acids. CDR1 is MNHEY, CDR2 SVGEGT, per germline. The CDR3 DNA follows: TGTGCCAGCAGTTACGGGGGAACACAGTACAATGAGCAGTTCTTC. Translated: CASSYGGTQYNEQFF.

The gene calls are TRBV28 and TRBJ2-1; TRBD2 aligns across 9 bases. V lost 5 bases, J lost 9 bases, and 5 bases stayed unmatched. This CDR3 is built from 13 residues. Germline CDR1 reads MDHEN; CDR2 reads SYDVKM. CDR3 DNA sequence: TGTGCCAGCAGTCTAGGACTAGCGTTTGAGCAGTTCTTC. Encoded protein: CASSLGLAFEQFF.

This clonotype was seen at least ten times. The chain joins TRBV20-1 to TRBJ2-1; 7 nucleotides match TRBD2. J gave up 4 bases and V 0 bases, and 6 bases lay outside the gene matches. Germline V CDR1 and CDR2: DFQATT, SNEGSKA (reference sequence). The CDR3 has 15 amino acids. CDR3 DNA: TGCAGTGCTAGAGATTCGGAGCGGGAATACAATGAGCAGTTCTTC. Translating it yields CSARDSEREYNEQFF.

This clonotype was observed many times. This chain joins TRBV29-1 and TRBJ2-2; 7 nucleotides match TRBD2. CDR3 length equals 15 residues. Germline values: CDR1 SQVTM, CDR2 ANQGSEA. The trim removed 3 bases at V and 4 bases at J, leaving 8 bases unmatched. This chain's CDR3 is CSVEGGRATTGELFF. In DNA, the CDR3 is TGCAGCGTTGAGGGGGGGAGGGCCACCACCGGGGAGCTGTTTTTT.

This clonotype was seen a few times. The rearrangement links TRBV28 to TRBJ1-5; D uncertain. This CDR3 is 16 amino acids long. CDR1 is MDHEN, CDR2 SYDVKM, per germline. V lost 6 bases and J lost 2, with 17 bases in between. This CDR3 reads CASSYDPGGGNQPQHF. The CDR3 DNA is TGTGCCAGCAGCTACGATCCGGGAGGAGGCAATCAGCCCCAGCATTTT.

This clonotype was detected only a few times. V and J are TRBV11-2 and TRBJ1-1; D is ambiguous. This CDR3 has 14 residues. In germline, CDR1 is SGHAT, CDR2 FQNNGV. Trimming removed 1 base at V and 5 bases at J, with 11 bases between. The CDR3 nucleotides are TGTGCCAGCAGCTTAGGGCTCGGCTTGACTGAAGCTTTCTTT. Protein: CASSLGLGLTEAFF.

This clonotype showed up just a few times. The V call is TRBV4-3, the J call TRBJ1-4; D is unresolved. The germline gives CDR1 LGHNA, CDR2 YSLEER. Trimming left V 0 bases short and J 6 bases short, with 5 bases between. The CDR3 runs to 13 residues. CDR3 loop: CASSQDADEKLFF. The CDR3 nucleotides read TGCGCCAGCAGCCAAGACGCGGATGAAAAACTGTTTTTT.

This clonotype was seen more than once but under ten times. This chain uses TRBV29-1 with TRBJ1-1, with D perhaps TRBD1 (5 bases). The V end lost 5 bases, the J end lost 11 bases, and 15 bases lay between the germline ends. The CDR3 extends over 11 amino acids. Germline assignment: CDR1 SQVTM and CDR2 ANQGSEA. The CDR3 nucleotides are TGCAGCGTTCAAATAGGGGACGGCGCTTTCTTT. Translated, it gives CSVQIGDGAFF.

V and J are TRBV20-1 and TRBJ1-1, with 9 bases identical to TRBD1. Germline V gene sequence: CDR1 DFQATT, CDR2 SNEGSKA (reference sequence). The CDR3 runs 14 residues. The trim removed 4 bases at V and 3 bases at J, leaving 6 bases unmatched. CDR3 DNA: TGCAGTGCTACACAGGGGGCGGGGGACACTGAAGCTTTCTTT. It is translated as CSATQGAGDTEAFF.

The chain combines TRBV20-1 with TRBJ2-7, with D maybe TRBD2 (5 bases). V shed 4 bases and J shed 5 bases, with 18 bases lying between them. The germline gives CDR1 DFQATT, CDR2 SNEGSKA (reference sequence). The CDR3 loop spans 14 amino acids. CDR3 in amino acids: CSATTAAGIDEQYF. As DNA, the CDR3 is TGCAGTGCTACCACAGCCGCCGGGATCGACGAGCAGTACTTC.

This chain joins TRBV10-3 and TRBJ2-3; 7 bases match TRBD1. The junction had 9 bases not matched to a gene; V was cut back by 4 bases and J by 2 bases. Germline CDR1 ENHRY, CDR2 SYGVKD. The CDR3 loop spans 16 amino acids. Here the CDR3 reads CAISGDSKAYTDTQYF. CDR3 coding DNA: TGTGCCATCAGTGGGGACAGCAAAGCCTACACAGATACGCAGTATTTT.